The next 26 T cell receptor beta chains were all read from a single sample in a study of T cells in women clearing cervical HPV infection (dated by TCRdb to the late 2010s). The library was made by the immunoSEQ multiplex PCR assay. TCRdb limited this immuneACCESS table to in-frame rearrangements with V and J called. A share of clones is missing; checked studies link under half to unresolved V genes, and the rest is unexplained. In this sample's table one finds under 25,000 clones. The top ten clonotypes cover around 17% of the sample. Input material: blood buffy coat. These TCRs come from a woman aged 18-69 years with a cervical HPV16 infection that either progressed to CIN3+ or cleared (not recorded which).

Details on this clone: The read is 3 residues too short to cover the CDR3 end, so that end is filled in from the germline J gene. This chain connects TRBV20-1 to TRBJ1-1, with 7 bases fitting TRBD1. Trimming at V came to 5 bases and at J to 7 bases, leaving 7 bases not matched to a gene. In germline, CDR1 is DFQATT, CDR2 SNEGSKA (reference sequence). The CDR3 loop spans 12 amino acids. The CDR3 loop is CSAGKGQVEAFF. Partial CDR3 DNA: TGCAGTGCTGGTAAAGGACAGGTTGAA.

About this clone itself: The CDR3 end is not reached by the read, which stops 3 residues before it; the germline J gene fills it in. The V call is TRBV20-1, the J call TRBJ1-5, with a possible D match to TRBD1 (5 bases). Germline V gives CDR1 DFQATT, CDR2 SNEGSKA (reference sequence). The CDR3 sequence is 17 residues long. Trimming removed 0 bases at V and 0 bases at J, with 15 bases between. The CDR3 reads CSARDLQGLNSNQPQHF. The DNA read from the CDR3 is TGCAGTGCTAGAGACCTGCAGGGCCTAAATAGCAATCAGCCC.

A word on this clone: At the DNA level, this CDR3 is encoded by other sequences in the same sample as well. CDR3 bases read: TGTGCCAGCAGTGATCATACGGGGACAGGTGGAAACACC. It encodes CASSDHTGTGGNT. The entire CDR3 sequence reads CASSDHTGTGGNTIYF. The chain uses TRBV2 and TRBJ1-3; TRBD1 aligns across 8 bases. The CDR3 extends 3 residues past the end of the read, so its final part is completed from the germline J gene. The CDR3 runs to 16 residues. From germline, CDR1 is SNHLY and CDR2 FYNNEI. The trim removed 3 bases at V and 3 bases at J, leaving 7 bases unmatched.

To note about this clone: The observed sequence ends 3 residues before the CDR3 terminus, with the missing tail filled in from the germline J gene. J is TRBJ2-7 and V is TRBV28, with D unclear. Trimming pared 4 bases from V and 3 bases from J, leaving 4 bases between. This CDR3 is built from 11 residues. CDR1 and CDR2 (germline): MDHEN, SYDVKM. The CDR3 loop reads CASSSNYEQYF. The sequenced part of the CDR3 DNA is TGTGCCAGCAGTTCCAACTACGAG.

As for this clone: Read coverage stops 3 residues before the CDR3 terminus; the germline J gene supplies the remainder. The V and J genes are TRBV20-1 and TRBJ2-5; D is perhaps TRBD2 (5 bases). Germline V gives CDR1 DFQATT, CDR2 SNEGSKA (reference sequence). The CDR3 extends over 14 amino acids. Trimming cost V 2 bases and J 2 bases, with 12 bases left between them. The covered CDR3 bases are TGCAGTGCTAGAAACGGGGAGAGTCAAGAGACC. Translated: CSARNGESQET. The entire CDR3 is CSARNGESQETQYF.

With regard to this clone: Coverage ceases 3 residues before the CDR3 finishes, and the germline J gene fills in the end. V and J are TRBV9 and TRBJ2-3, with D maybe TRBD1 (5 bases). Trimming stripped 0 bases from V and 2 bases from J, with 10 bases between. There are 15 residues in the CDR3. The germline V gene encodes CDR1 SGDLS and CDR2 YYNGEE. The sequenced part of the CDR3 DNA is TGTGCCAGCAGCGTAGGGACATTTGACACAGATACG. Amino acid sequence: CASSVGTFDTDT. The entire CDR3 protein is CASSVGTFDTDTQYF.

As for this clone: The read falls 3 residues short of the CDR3 end, and the missing part is taken from the germline J gene. J is TRBJ1-1 and V is TRBV20-1, with D uncertain. Germline loops: CDR1 DFQATT, CDR2 SNEGSKA (reference sequence). This CDR3 is 14 amino acids long. Trimming stripped 0 bases from V and 1 base from J, with 9 bases between. CDR3 region: CSARDYRSNTEAFF. The part of the CDR3 DNA that was read is TGCAGTGCTAGAGATTACCGGTCGAACACTGAA.

As regards this clone: The read stops 3 residues short of the end of the CDR3; the missing end is completed from the germline J gene. The chain links TRBV7-9 to TRBJ2-1; TRBD1 is a possible D gene (5 bases). V dropped 1 base and J dropped 4 bases, with 11 bases sitting between them. CDR1 is SEHNR and CDR2 is FQNEAQ in the germline V gene (reference sequence). The CDR3 has 15 residues. CDR3 in amino acids: CASSLEGLLYNEQFF. The CDR3 DNA, read in part, is TGTGCCAGCAGCTTAGAGGGGCTCCTTTACAATGAG.

Remarks on this clone: The read terminates 3 residues ahead of where the CDR3 ends, so the germline J gene completes it. The rearrangement links TRBV7-2 to TRBJ1-2; perhaps TRBD1 as D (5 bases). V was clipped by 5 bases and J by 6 bases, with 13 bases between them. The germline gives CDR1 SGHTA, CDR2 FQGNSA. This CDR3 has 13 amino acids. The CDR3 DNA, read in part, is TGTGCCAGCAGCCAAGGCAGGGAGGATGGC. It yields the protein CASSQGREDG. Given in full, the CDR3 is CASSQGREDGYTF.

About this clone: The CDR3 end falls 3 residues outside the read, so it is completed with the germline J gene. V gene TRBV11-2 combines with J gene TRBJ2-1; D is uncertain. This CDR3 contains 11 residues. The V end was cut by 2 bases, the J end by 8 bases, with 4 bases between. Per the germline V gene, CDR1 is SGHAT and CDR2 is FQNNGV. The CDR3 spells CASSLIDEQFF. The part of the CDR3 DNA that was read is TGTGCCAGCAGCTTAATAGATGAG.

Concerning this clone itself: From the germline J gene comes the end of the CDR3, since the read stops 3 residues before it. The chain links TRBV2 to TRBJ1-5; 9 bases are shared with TRBD1. The germline V gene encodes CDR1 SNHLY and CDR2 FYNNEI. After removal of 5 bases from V and 8 bases from J, the junction contained 13 bases not matched to a gene. The CDR3 length is 16 residues. CDR3 in amino acids: CASSQPQGAGSEPQHF. The CDR3 bases that were read are TGTGCCAGCAGTCAACCACAGGGGGCAGGGAGTGAGCCC. Looking up the rest from reference TRBV2 and TRBJ1-5 gives the full variable domain: EPEVTQTPSHQVTQMGQEVILRCVPISNHLYFYWYRQILGQKVEFLVSFYNNEISEKSEIFDDQFSVERPDGSNFTLKIRSTKLEDSAMYFCASSQPQGAGSEPQHFGDGTRLSIL.

Concerning this clone: The CDR3 end lies 3 residues beyond the end of the read and is filled in from the germline J gene. The chain combines TRBV10-3 with TRBJ2-2; 10 nucleotides match TRBD1. The CDR3 is 15 amino acids. Germline V CDR1 and CDR2: ENHRY, SYGVKD. V lost 8 bases to trimming and J lost 0 bases; unmatched junction nucleotides: 3. CDR3 residues: CAIRQGAANTGELFF. The CDR3 DNA, read in part, is TGTGCCATCCGACAGGGGGCGGCGAACACCGGGGAG.

The CDR3 is CSASTPGSEQFF. Partial CDR3 DNA: TGCAGTGCTAGTACCCCTGGTAGTGAG. This rearrangement joins TRBV20-1 to TRBJ2-1; D gene uncertain. The observed sequence ends 3 residues before the CDR3 terminus, with the missing tail filled in from the germline J gene. V was clipped by 3 bases and J by 9 bases, with 12 bases between them. The CDR3 is 12 residues long. Germline values: CDR1 DFQATT, CDR2 SNEGSKA (reference sequence).

As concerns this clone: The CDR3 goes on 3 residues after the read ends, and that part is filled in from the germline J gene. The chain joins TRBV13 to TRBJ2-4; D is uncertain. Germline CDR1 is PRHDT and CDR2 is FYEKMQ (reference sequence). CDR3 length equals 15 residues. V lost 6 bases and J 1 base, leaving 13 bases between the germline ends. CDR3 region: CASRRGFFAKNIQYF. CDR3 bases read: TGTGCCAGCAGAAGAGGCTTCTTCGCCAAAAACATT.

The CDR3 here is CSLEQEATDTYTF. The part of the CDR3 DNA that was read is TGCAGCTTAGAACAGGAAGCCACAGATACC. V is TRBV29-1 and J is TRBJ1-2; the D gene is possibly TRBD1 (5 bases). The read is 3 residues too short to cover the CDR3 end, so that end is filled in from the germline J gene. CDR3 length equals 13 residues. Per germline, CDR1 SQVTM and CDR2 ANQGSEA.

About this clone: With the read ending 3 residues before the CDR3 end, the germline J gene is used to fill in that end. This chain links TRBV28 with TRBJ2-3; D gene unclear. The germline CDR1 and CDR2 sequences are MDHEN and SYDVKM. The V end was cut by 5 bases, the J end by 4 bases, with 10 bases between. The CDR3 spans 13 residues. Here the CDR3 reads CASSKTWADTQYF. The DNA read from the CDR3 is TGTGCCAGCAGTAAGACATGGGCAGATACG.

On this clone: The read falls 3 residues short of the CDR3 end, and the missing part is taken from the germline J gene. This chain joins TRBV11-2 and TRBJ2-5; 7 bases agree with TRBD2. Germline CDR1 and CDR2: SGHAT and FQNNGV. Unmatched junction bases numbered 8, after V lost 5 bases and J lost 5 bases. This CDR3 has 14 residues. CDR3 sequence: CASSRTAGVETQYF. The part of the CDR3 DNA that was read is TGTGCCAGCAGCCGAACGGCGGGGGTGGAGACC.

In regard to this clone: The sequence runs out 3 residues before the end of the CDR3; the remainder is reconstructed from the germline J gene. This chain uses TRBV5-3 with TRBJ1-2; D is undetermined. TRBV5-3 is filed as an ORF, its function uncertain. CDR3 size: 16 residues. CDR3 sequence reads: CARRLPGRGLRGGYTF. The sequenced CDR3 bases are TGTGCCAGAAGGCTCCCGGGCCGAGGACTTAGAGGGGGC.

CDR3 bases read: TGTGCCAGCAGCCAAGGGACTAGCCTTTCAGATACG. The encoded protein is CASSQGTSLSDT. The full CDR3 protein is CASSQGTSLSDTAFF. J is TRBJ1-1 and V is TRBV14; D is unclear. The read terminates 3 residues ahead of where the CDR3 ends, so the germline J gene completes it. CDR3 size: 15 residues. Germline V gene data show CDR1 as SGHDN and CDR2 as FVKESK.

A word on this clone: One junction end disagrees with the germline gene, perhaps due to a read error. The read gets to within 3 residues of the CDR3 end, and the germline J gene fills in the rest. V usage is TRBV4-2 and J usage is TRBJ1-2; D gene uncertain. Germline CDR1 reads LGHNA; CDR2 reads YNFKEQ. This CDR3 region has 14 residues. The DNA read from the CDR3 is TGCGCCAGCAGCCAAGAATTCGGGGTTTATGGC. Its protein is CASSQEFGVYG. The entire CDR3 protein is CASSQEFGVYGYTF.

A remark on this clone: Sequencing ends 3 residues short of the CDR3 end; the germline J gene provides the rest. The chain recombines TRBV20-1 with TRBJ2-5; 8 nucleotides match TRBD2. This CDR3 has 18 residues. The germline gives CDR1 DFQATT, CDR2 SNEGSKA (reference sequence). CDR3 residues: CSARGILSGGPRSDTQYF. Incomplete CDR3 DNA: TGCAGTGCTAGAGGGATACTCAGCGGGGGACCCCGTTCAGATACC.

The CDR3 DNA, read in part, is TGTGCCAGTAGTATCGGGACAGGAGGC. It encodes CASSIGTGG. The whole CDR3 is CASSIGTGGYTF. This rearrangement joins TRBV19 to TRBJ1-2, with 8 bases identical to TRBD1. The CDR3 extends 3 residues past the end of the read, so its final part is completed from the germline J gene. Germline V lookup: CDR1 LNHDA, CDR2 SQIVND (reference sequence). The CDR3 length is 12 residues.

In the case of this clone: The read halts 3 residues ahead of the CDR3 end, with the missing end drawn from the germline J gene. This chain links TRBV20-1 with TRBJ1-2, with a tentative D call TRBD1 (6 bases). Germline lookup yields CDR1 DFQATT and CDR2 SNEGSKA (reference sequence). This CDR3 contains 14 residues. The part of the CDR3 DNA that was read is TGCAGTGCTAGACCCTACAGGGATGGGTACGAC. Residues: CSARPYRDGYD. The CDR3 in its entirety is CSARPYRDGYDYTF.

Worth noting for this clone: The sequence runs out 3 residues before the end of the CDR3; the remainder is reconstructed from the germline J gene. The V call is TRBV5-1, the J call TRBJ2-3; TRBD2 matches at 8 bases. Germline V lookup: CDR1 SGHRS, CDR2 YFSETQ. The ends lost 2 bases at V and 5 bases at J; junction bases unmatched: 7. This CDR3 is built from 15 residues. CDR3 DNA (partial): TGCGCCAGCAGCTTTAGCGGGGCCCGCGGAGATACG. Translating it yields CASSFSGARGDT. The entire CDR3 is CASSFSGARGDTQYF.

Comment on this clone: Read sequence stops 3 residues before the CDR3 end, and the germline J gene provides the missing end. The genes are TRBV5-6 and TRBJ1-6, with 7 positions matching TRBD1. CDR3 length equals 15 residues. Losses at the gene ends were 1 base for V and 7 bases for J; bases not matched to a gene: 5. Germline V CDR1 and CDR2: SGHDT, YYEEEE. CDR3 sequence reads: CASSLMWTGNSPLHF. CDR3 bases read: TGTGCCAGCAGCTTGATGTGGACAGGCAATTCACCC.

The CDR3 loop reads CARNAGLNTIYF. Incomplete CDR3 DNA: TGTGCCCGGAACGCCGGACTGAACACC. The chain uses TRBV30 and TRBJ1-3, with D uncertain. The CDR3 end is not reached by the read, which stops 3 residues before it; the germline J gene fills it in. The germline CDR1 and CDR2 sequences are GTSNPN and SVGIG (reference sequence). V was clipped by 8 bases and J by 7 bases, with 15 bases between them. The CDR3 extends over 12 amino acids.